A single sample gave rise to the 19 T cell receptor beta chains below, sequenced in a study of T-cell memory formation after mild COVID-19. TCRdb re-derived calls from the 5' RACE reads in MiXCR, one entry per CDR3 protein. The sample yields more than 80,000 distinct CDR3 sequences, around 12% seen once. Sequenced material: PBMCs or a T cell subset sorted from them (not recorded which). The receptors were gathered from an adult woman who had mild COVID-19 (a few samples of this study predate the infection). Cell type and time point are not known.

The genes are TRBV2 and TRBJ2-1; maybe TRBD2 (7 bases). The V gene's germline CDR1 is SNHLY and CDR2 FYNNEI. The CDR3 loop spans 16 amino acids. V lost 3 bases and J 2 bases, leaving 14 bases between the germline ends. The CDR3 reads CASSDSRGGPYNEQFF. In nucleotides, the CDR3 is TGTGCCAGCAGTGACAGTAGGGGGGGCCCCTACAATGAGCAGTTCTTC.

V is TRBV15 and J is TRBJ2-3; the match to TRBD1 covers 10 bases. The CDR3 has 13 residues. Per the germline V gene, CDR1 is LNHNV and CDR2 is YYDKDF (reference sequence). V was clipped by 5 bases and J by 9 bases; unmatched bases: 5. The DNA of the CDR3 is TGTGCCACCAGCCGACAGGGGGCAAACACGCAGTATTTT. It is translated as CATSRQGANTQYF.

The rearrangement uses TRBV29-1 and TRBJ2-3; 9 nucleotides align to TRBD1. Germline V lookup: CDR1 SQVTM, CDR2 ANQGSEA. This CDR3 contains 16 residues. J gave up 5 bases and V 3 bases, and 12 bases lay outside the gene matches. CDR3 sequence (DNA): TGCAGCGTTGAGCTGGGACAGGGACGATTAGGAGATACGCAGTATTTT. Protein sequence: CSVELGQGRLGDTQYF.

The rearrangement joins TRBV6-5 to TRBJ1-4; D remains unclear. The V gene lost 8 bases and the J gene lost 7 bases, with 17 bases spanning the gap. This CDR3 is 14 amino acids long. Germline loops: CDR1 MNHEY, CDR2 SVGAGI. CDR3 DNA: TGTGCCAGCCGAACTGGGGATTTGGGTGAAAAACTGTTTTTT. Encoded protein: CASRTGDLGEKLFF.

This clonotype was detected only a few times. V is TRBV6-5 and J is TRBJ1-1; TRBD1 is a possible D gene (6 bases). This CDR3 contains 13 residues. From germline, CDR1 is MNHEY and CDR2 SVGAGI. The ends were cut back, 2 bases at V and 4 bases at J, with 8 bases in the middle. This CDR3 is CASSYTGFTEAFF. The CDR3 bases are TGTGCCAGCAGTTACACAGGGTTCACTGAAGCTTTCTTT.

This clonotype appeared a few times. The chain carries TRBV5-6 and TRBJ2-7; no firm D call. CDR3 size: 12 residues. Trimming removed 4 bases from V and 3 bases from J, with 8 bases in between. CDR1 and CDR2 from the germline V gene are SGHDT and YYEEEE. CDR3 bases: TGTGCCAGCAGCGGAGCGAACTACGAGCAGTACTTC. Translation: CASSGANYEQYF.

This clonotype was seen a handful of times. The chain links TRBV7-9 to TRBJ2-5, with D hard to call. This CDR3 region has 13 residues. Deletions cut 1 base from V and 5 bases from J, with 8 bases between. Germline CDR1 reads SEHNR; CDR2 reads FQNEAQ (reference sequence). CDR3 sequence (DNA): TGTGCCAGCAGCTTAGATGCCGATGAGACCCAGTACTTC. It encodes CASSLDADETQYF.

Only a few counts were recorded for this clonotype. The chain is built from TRBV12-3 or TRBV12-4 and TRBJ2-7, with 9 positions matching TRBD1. This CDR3 has 16 amino acids. V lost 3 bases and J lost 0; bases outside the gene matches: 6. CDR3 DNA: TGTGCCAGCAGTTTTTCCCCGGGACAGGGCTCCTACGAGCAGTACTTC. Amino acids: CASSFSPGQGSYEQYF.

This clonotype was recorded only once. The chain combines TRBV10-3 with TRBJ2-7; tentatively, D is TRBD2 (5 bases). V was cut by 10 bases and J by 2 bases, with 18 bases left in between. The CDR3 totals 14 residues. The germline V gene has CDR1 ENHRY and CDR2 SYGVKD. The CDR3 sequence: CATRPPGTAYEQYF. CDR3 nucleotides: TGTGCCACCCGGCCCCCGGGAACAGCCTACGAGCAGTACTTC.

V gene TRBV7-6 combines with J gene TRBJ2-7; TRBD1 matches 10 bases. The germline V gene encodes CDR1 SGHVS and CDR2 FNYEAQ. The ends lost 5 bases at V and 7 bases at J; junction bases unmatched: 14. The CDR3 extends over 16 amino acids. CDR3 DNA sequence: TGTGCCAGCAGCCCGAGACAGGGGGCGGCCTTGAGGGAGCAGTACTTC. Translating it yields CASSPRQGAALREQYF.

The J gene is TRBJ1-1, the V gene TRBV9; no clear D. The V gene's germline CDR1 is SGDLS and CDR2 YYNGEE. This CDR3 is built from 15 residues. Trimming took 3 bases from V and 0 from J, leaving 12 bases between them. The CDR3 loop reads CASSAANPMNTEAFF. In DNA, the CDR3 is TGTGCCAGCAGCGCTGCTAACCCGATGAACACTGAAGCTTTCTTT.

Judged by abundance, this clonotype is large. This rearrangement joins TRBV2 to TRBJ2-7; TRBD2 might be the D (6 bases). The CDR3 has 13 amino acids. Per the germline V gene, CDR1 is SNHLY and CDR2 is FYNNEI. V was trimmed by 6 bases and J by 4 bases, leaving 13 bases between them. CDR3 loop: CASSGGVSYEQYF. CDR3 sequence (DNA): TGTGCCAGCAGCGGAGGGGTCTCTTACGAGCAGTACTTC.

This clonotype has a count of ten or more. The chain is built from TRBV29-1 and TRBJ2-1; 10 nucleotides match TRBD2. The germline CDR1 and CDR2 sequences are SQVTM and ANQGSEA. V lost 2 bases to trimming and J lost 11 bases; unmatched junction nucleotides: 12. The CDR3 is 15 amino acids. The CDR3 protein is CSVENWLAGAAKQFF. In nucleotides, the CDR3 is TGCAGCGTTGAAAACTGGCTAGCGGGGGCCGCCAAGCAGTTCTTC.

This clonotype was detected only a few times. This chain links TRBV7-2 with TRBJ2-1; D uncertain. V was trimmed by 5 bases and J by 6 bases, leaving 11 bases between them. Germline-derived CDR1 and CDR2 are SGHTA and FQGNSA. The length of the CDR3 is 13 residues. The CDR3 loop reads CASSPGPVNEQFF. The CDR3 bases are TGTGCCAGCAGCCCAGGACCGGTCAATGAGCAGTTCTTC.

This clonotype occurred a few times. The J gene is TRBJ2-7, the V gene TRBV6-4; D is possibly TRBD2 (5 bases). CDR1 is MRHNA and CDR2 is SNTAGT in the germline V gene. Trimming took 6 bases from V and 7 from J, leaving 13 bases between them. The CDR3 spans 12 residues. The CDR3 region is CASRPQCGEQYF. The CDR3 coding sequence is TGTGCCAGCAGGCCGCAGTGCGGGGAGCAGTACTTC.

This clonotype was counted between two and nine times. This sequence joins TRBV30 and TRBJ1-5, with TRBD1 matching 9 bases. V shed 3 bases, J shed 2 bases, and the junction held 2 bases outside the gene matches. Germline lookup yields CDR1 GTSNPN and CDR2 SVGIG (reference sequence). The CDR3 consists of 14 residues. In DNA form, the CDR3 reads TGTGCCTGGAGCACAGGGGGCGGCAATCAGCCCCAGCATTTT. Translation gives CAWSTGGGNQPQHF.

This clonotype was found a few times. This chain uses TRBV7-9 with TRBJ2-3; 12 nucleotides line up with TRBD1. V trimming: 2 bases; J trimming: 8 bases; junction bases outside the gene matches: 11. This CDR3 comprises 17 residues. CDR1 SEHNR and CDR2 FQNEAQ come from the germline V gene (reference sequence). The CDR3 coding sequence is TGTGCCAGCAGCTTACAACCGGGACAGGGGGCTCTCACTACGCAGTATTTT. Amino acids: CASSLQPGQGALTTQYF.

This clonotype was seen ten or more times. The chain is built from TRBV15 and TRBJ2-7; 9 nucleotides line up with TRBD1. The CDR3 covers 16 residues. Germline values: CDR1 LNHNV, CDR2 YYDKDF (reference sequence). The junction had 11 bases not matched to a gene; V was cut back by 3 bases and J by 5 bases. CDR3 loop: CATSSTLDRGIHEQYF. The CDR3 coding sequence is TGTGCCACCAGCAGTACCTTGGACAGGGGAATCCACGAGCAGTACTTC.

This clonotype was found a few times. CDR3 DNA: TGCAGTGCTAGAGGACTCAATTACAATGAGCAGTTCTTC. It translates to CSARGLNYNEQFF. The genes are TRBV20-1 and TRBJ2-1, with D uncertain. Germline CDR1 DFQATT, CDR2 SNEGSKA (reference sequence). V was trimmed by 1 base and J by 4 bases, leaving 8 bases between them. The CDR3 spans 13 residues.